This T cell receptor (beta chain) was identified during a study of cytomegalovirus exposure and HLA in healthy donors. Note on this clone: Its antigen remains unidentified.

The PCR was carried out with 60 Vbeta primers and 13 Jbeta primers. Clones were read by immunoSEQ multiplex PCR, and TCRdb kept only the in-frame ones, dropping some. Recorded for this sample: around 130,000 clones. Study-wide results and caveats: The authors excluded some V segments, including TRBV6-2 and TRBV6-3, as indistinguishable. TCR beta V segments were, for the most part, productive about 87% or about 30% of the time in an earlier analysis. Usually a TCR sequence was rare, but some public TCRs were found in many donors. Follow-up analysis found HLA locus-dependent TCR association rates, highest for DRB1 and lowest for HLA-C.

This CDR3 has 15 residues. Germline V gene data show CDR1 as MGHRA and CDR2 as YSYEKL. V was pared by 0 bases and J by 11 bases, with 14 bases between. The chain employs TRBV4-1 and TRBJ1-6; D is unresolved. This sequence was found in a woman aged 60-70 years in good health and CMV-seronegative. Sequenced material: PBMCs. CDR3 sequence: CASSQEKKTSAPLHF. The CDR3 DNA is TGCGCCAGCAGCCAAGAGAAAAAAACGTCGGCACCCCTCCACTTT.